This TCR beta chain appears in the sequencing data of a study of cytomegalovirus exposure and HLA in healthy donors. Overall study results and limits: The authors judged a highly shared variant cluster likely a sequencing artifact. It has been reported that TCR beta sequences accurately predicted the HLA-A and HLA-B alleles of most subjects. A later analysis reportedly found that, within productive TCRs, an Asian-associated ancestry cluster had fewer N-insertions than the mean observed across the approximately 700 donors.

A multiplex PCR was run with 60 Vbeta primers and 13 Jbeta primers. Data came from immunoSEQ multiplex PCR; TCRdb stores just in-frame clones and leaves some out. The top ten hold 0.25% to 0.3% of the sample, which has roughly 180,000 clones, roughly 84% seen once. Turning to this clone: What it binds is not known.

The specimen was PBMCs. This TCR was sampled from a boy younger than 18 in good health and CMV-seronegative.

The DNA for the CDR3 is TGTGCCAGCAGTCTCTCGACAGGGGCGGGAGAGACCCAGTACTTC. Protein sequence: CASSLSTGAGETQYF. The chain couples TRBV11-2 to TRBJ2-5, with 8 bases that match TRBD1. The germline CDR1 and CDR2 sequences are SGHAT and FQNNGV. Trimming cost V 6 bases and J 4 bases; bases outside gene matches: 10. The CDR3 is 15 residues long. Looking up the rest from reference TRBV11-2 and TRBJ2-5 gives the full variable domain: EAGVAQSPRYKIIEKRQSVAFWCNPISGHATLYWYQQILGQGPKLLIQFQNNGVVDDSQLPKDRFSAERLKGVDSTLKIQPAKLEDSAVYLCASSLSTGAGETQYFGPGTRLLVL.